Listed below are T cell receptor beta chains from one sample, sequenced in a study of CD8+CD57+ T cells in acquired aplastic anemia. TCRdb re-called the reads with MiXCR, one entry per CDR3 protein. The sample shows hundreds of thousands of distinct CDR3 sequences, around a third of them seen only once. The sequenced sample was sorted CD4+, CD8+, or CD8+CD57+ T cells (not recorded which) from PBMCs. The receptors shown here come from a human donor with aplastic anemia. Both conserved end residues are part of each CDR3. A D gene is named only where the DNA matches it firmly. Not all rows give a size; the values are once, few, many and, for expanded clones, a class.

V gene: TRBV12-3/TRBV12-4
clone size: .
J gene: TRBJ1-5
D gene: .
CDR3 DNA: TGTGCCAGCAGTTTGGAGGAGAGTCAGCCCCAGCATTTT
CDR3 protein: CASSLEESQPQHF

V gene: TRBV11-2
clone size: .
J gene: TRBJ2-3
D gene: TRBD2
CDR3 DNA: TGTGCCAGCAGCTGGAGACTAGCGGGGGGACTCACAGATACGCAGTATTTT
CDR3 protein: CASSWRLAGGLTDTQYF

V gene: TRBV24-1
clone size: many
J gene: TRBJ2-3
D gene: .
CDR3 DNA: TGTGCCACCAGTGATCGAGAAGGGGTCAGCACAGATACGCAGTATTTT
CDR3 protein: CATSDREGVSTDTQYF

V gene: TRBV27
clone size: few
J gene: TRBJ1-5
D gene: .
CDR3 DNA: TGTGCCAGCAGTTTAAAGGTAAATCAGCCCCAGCATTTT
CDR3 protein: CASSLKVNQPQHF

V gene: TRBV5-1
clone size: many
J gene: TRBJ2-7
D gene: .
CDR3 DNA: TGCGCCAGCAGCTTGGGACGGGACAACTACGAGCAGTACTTC
CDR3 protein: CASSLGRDNYEQYF

V gene: TRBV20-1
clone size: .
J gene: TRBJ2-7
D gene: TRBD1
CDR3 DNA: TGCAGTGCTAGTGGAATGCCGGGACAGCCCTACGAGCAGTACTTC
CDR3 protein: CSASGMPGQPYEQYF

V gene: TRBV19
clone size: many
J gene: TRBJ2-7
D gene: TRBD1
CDR3 DNA: TGTGCCAGTAGTCCGCGGACAGGGCCGTACGAGCAGTACTTC
CDR3 protein: CASSPRTGPYEQYF

V gene: TRBV6-1
clone size: few
J gene: TRBJ1-1
D gene: .
CDR3 DNA: TGTGCCAGCACTATACAGCGTCGGAGGACTGAAGCTTTCTTT
CDR3 protein: CASTIQRRRTEAFF

V gene: TRBV25-1
clone size: .
J gene: TRBJ1-3
D gene: TRBD1
CDR3 DNA: TGTGCCACTAGGGACAGGGAAGGAAGCACCATATATTTT
CDR3 protein: CATRDREGSTIYF

V gene: TRBV9
clone size: many
J gene: TRBJ2-7
D gene: .
CDR3 DNA: TGCGCCAGCAGCCCGGGGCGGGAGCAGTACTTC
CDR3 protein: CASSPGREQYF

V gene: TRBV10-3
clone size: many
J gene: TRBJ2-1
D gene: .
CDR3 DNA: TGTGCCGTCAACAATGGGGGGCAACAGTTCTTC
CDR3 protein: CAVNNGGQQFF

V gene: TRBV15
clone size: many
J gene: TRBJ1-5
D gene: .
CDR3 DNA: TGTGCCACCAGCAGAGCCCGGGTGGGTCAGCCCCAGCATTTT
CDR3 protein: CATSRARVGQPQHF

V gene: TRBV13
clone size: many
J gene: TRBJ2-7
D gene: TRBD2
CDR3 DNA: TGTGCCAGCAGCTTACGCGGGAGGAATTACGAGCAGTACTTC
CDR3 protein: CASSLRGRNYEQYF

V gene: TRBV25-1
clone size: many
J gene: TRBJ2-4
D gene: TRBD1
CDR3 DNA: TGTGCCAGCAGTGATACCGGGACAGAGGGAATTCAGTACTTC
CDR3 protein: CASSDTGTEGIQYF

V gene: TRBV24-1
clone size: few
J gene: TRBJ2-1
D gene: .
CDR3 DNA: TGTGCCACCAGTGGGTTAGCGGCAACCAATGAGCAGTTCTTC
CDR3 protein: CATSGLAATNEQFF

V gene: TRBV2
clone size: many
J gene: TRBJ2-1
D gene: TRBD2
CDR3 DNA: TGTGCCAGCAGAGGGACTACCGAGCGATACAATGAGCAGTTCTTC
CDR3 protein: CASRGTTERYNEQFF

V gene: TRBV29-1
clone size: once
J gene: TRBJ2-5
D gene: TRBD2
CDR3 DNA: TGCAGCGTAGAAGGGACTAGCGGGGCACCCCAAGAGACCCGGTACTTC
CDR3 protein: CSVEGTSGAPQETRYF

V gene: TRBV19
clone size: many
J gene: TRBJ1-5
D gene: .
CDR3 DNA: TGTGCCAGTAGTATAGTTGGGTATCAGCCCCAGCATTTT
CDR3 protein: CASSIVGYQPQHF

V gene: TRBV2
clone size: many
J gene: TRBJ1-5
D gene: .
CDR3 DNA: TGTGCCAGCCGTGATGACAGCAATCAGCCCCAGCATTTT
CDR3 protein: CASRDDSNQPQHF

V gene: TRBV19
clone size: many
J gene: TRBJ1-2
D gene: TRBD1
CDR3 DNA: TGTGCCAGTAGTATAGGACAGGGAACAAGAGGCTACACCTTC
CDR3 protein: CASSIGQGTRGYTF

V gene: TRBV13
clone size: many
J gene: TRBJ1-2
D gene: .
CDR3 DNA: TGTGCCAGCAGCTTGTCCCAGGCCACTAACTATGGCTACACCTTC
CDR3 protein: CASSLSQATNYGYTF

V gene: TRBV29-1
clone size: .
J gene: TRBJ1-3
D gene: .
CDR3 DNA: TGCAGCGTTGACGCTGGTGGAAACACCATATATTTT
CDR3 protein: CSVDAGGNTIYF

V gene: TRBV2
clone size: .
J gene: TRBJ1-5
D gene: TRBD1
CDR3 DNA: TGTGCCAGCAGTGAGTTACAGGGGGCGGGTCAGCCCCAGCATTTT
CDR3 protein: CASSELQGAGQPQHF

V gene: TRBV5-1
clone size: many
J gene: TRBJ1-2
D gene: .
CDR3 DNA: TGCGCCAGCAGCTTGGCGGGGAGAGGCGGCTACACCTTC
CDR3 protein: CASSLAGRGGYTF

V gene: TRBV12-3/TRBV12-4
clone size: .
J gene: TRBJ1-3
D gene: .
CDR3 DNA: TGTGCCAGCGCCGGATACTCTGGAAACACCATATATTTT
CDR3 protein: CASAGYSGNTIYF

V gene: TRBV7-9
clone size: many
J gene: TRBJ1-4
D gene: .
CDR3 DNA: TGTGCCAGCAGCCGAAGACGGGATGAAAAACTGTTTTTT
CDR3 protein: CASSRRRDEKLFF

V gene: TRBV9
clone size: .
J gene: TRBJ1-5
D gene: .
CDR3 DNA: TGTGCCAGCAGCCGGGAGGGTCAGCCCCAGCATTTT
CDR3 protein: CASSREGQPQHF

V gene: TRBV7-6
clone size: many
J gene: TRBJ1-6
D gene: .
CDR3 DNA: TGTGCCAGCAGCTTATTGGGGGGGGAGAGTGGTTCACCCCTCCACTTT
CDR3 protein: CASSLLGGESGSPLHF

V gene: TRBV10-3
clone size: many
J gene: TRBJ2-7
D gene: TRBD2
CDR3 DNA: TGTGCCATCAGTGACCCGACTAGCGGGAGTGGTTACGAGCAGTACTTC
CDR3 protein: CAISDPTSGSGYEQYF

V gene: TRBV15
clone size: .
J gene: TRBJ2-7
D gene: TRBD1
CDR3 DNA: TGTGCCACCAGCGGGGACAGGGGGCACAATCAGTACTTC
CDR3 protein: CATSGDRGHNQYF

V gene: TRBV10-3
clone size: .
J gene: TRBJ1-4
D gene: TRBD1
CDR3 DNA: TGTGCCATCAGTGAGTCGAACAGGGGTAATGAAAAACTGTTTTTT
CDR3 protein: CAISESNRGNEKLFF

V gene: TRBV7-8
clone size: .
J gene: TRBJ1-5
D gene: TRBD1
CDR3 DNA: TGTGCCGGCAGCGTGGGACAGTTGGACCTTCAGCCCCAGCATTTT
CDR3 protein: CAGSVGQLDLQPQHF

V gene: TRBV5-1
clone size: .
J gene: TRBJ2-7
D gene: TRBD1
CDR3 DNA: TGCGCCAGCAGCGCCGCCGGGACAGACTACGAGCAGTACTTC
CDR3 protein: CASSAAGTDYEQYF

V gene: TRBV13
clone size: .
J gene: TRBJ2-7
D gene: TRBD2
CDR3 DNA: TGTGCCAGCCTAGCCGGGACTAGCGGGGGATACGAGCAGTACTTC
CDR3 protein: CASLAGTSGGYEQYF

V gene: TRBV30
clone size: .
J gene: TRBJ2-7
D gene: TRBD1
CDR3 DNA: TGTGCCTGGTTAACAGGGGTCGAGCAGTACTTC
CDR3 protein: CAWLTGVEQYF

V gene: TRBV20-1
clone size: .
J gene: TRBJ2-7
D gene: .
CDR3 DNA: TGCAGTGCTAGTTTCGGGGGGCCTAGGGACGAGCAGTACTTC
CDR3 protein: CSASFGGPRDEQYF

V gene: TRBV7-3
clone size: few
J gene: TRBJ2-1
D gene: .
CDR3 DNA: TGTGCCAGCAGCCTACGACACAATAGCTCCTACAATGAGCAGTTCTTC
CDR3 protein: CASSLRHNSSYNEQFF

V gene: TRBV29-1
clone size: once
J gene: TRBJ1-1
D gene: .
CDR3 DNA: TGCAGCGTTGTGAAAGGGGAAGCTTTCTTT
CDR3 protein: CSVVKGEAFF

V gene: TRBV5-1
clone size: .
J gene: TRBJ2-1
D gene: .
CDR3 DNA: TGCGCCAGCAGCTTGGCCGACAGCCTCTACAATGAGCAGTTCTTC
CDR3 protein: CASSLADSLYNEQFF

V gene: TRBV5-1
clone size: many
J gene: TRBJ2-7
D gene: TRBD1
CDR3 DNA: TGCGCCAGCAGCTTGTCCAGGGGGACCTACGAGCAGTACTTC
CDR3 protein: CASSLSRGTYEQYF

V gene: TRBV7-2
clone size: .
J gene: TRBJ1-3
D gene: .
CDR3 DNA: TGTGCCAGCAGCCTCACTGGGGGGAACTCTGGAAACACCATGTATTTT
CDR3 protein: CASSLTGGNSGNTMYF

V gene: TRBV10-3
clone size: .
J gene: TRBJ1-4
D gene: .
CDR3 DNA: TGTGCCATCAGTACGGGCGGTTGGGAAAAACTGTTTTTT
CDR3 protein: CAISTGGWEKLFF

V gene: TRBV5-1
clone size: many
J gene: TRBJ1-2
D gene: .
CDR3 DNA: TGCGCCAGCAGCTCACAGGGTTTGACTGGCTACACCTTC
CDR3 protein: CASSSQGLTGYTF

V gene: TRBV5-1
clone size: many
J gene: TRBJ2-6
D gene: .
CDR3 DNA: TGCGCCAGCAGCTTTCCCGATAATGGGGCCAACGTCCTGACTTTC
CDR3 protein: CASSFPDNGANVLTF

V gene: TRBV19
clone size: many
J gene: TRBJ1-3
D gene: .
CDR3 DNA: TGTGCCAGTACCCCTCGCATGCTCTCTGGAAACACCATATATTTT
CDR3 protein: CASTPRMLSGNTIYF

V gene: TRBV6-8
clone size: .
J gene: TRBJ2-1
D gene: .
CDR3 DNA: TGTGCCAGCAGGGGTTCCAGGGGAGGTGAGCAGTTCTTC
CDR3 protein: CASRGSRGGEQFF